A selection of T cell receptor beta chains follows, all from one sample in a study of control samples from healthy donors and cancer patients. Sequencing used immunoSEQ multiplex PCR; TCRdb keeps in-frame clones, though not all of them. The sample carries roughly 450,000 clones, approximately 90% recorded once. What was sequenced was PBMCs. The receptors shown here come from a man in his forties with head and neck cancer. CDR3s include the opening cysteine and the closing phenylalanine or tryptophan. D genes are given only for firm matches. Clone size appears in some rows only: once, few, many, or a class for an expanded clone.

j_gene	v_gene	abundance	d_gene	CDR3nt	CDR3aa
TRBJ2-3	TRBV11-3	NA	TRBD2	TGTGCCAGCAGCGCGGCGGGGGGCGGCTTCACAGATACGCAGTATTTT	CASSAAGGGFTDTQYF
TRBJ1-1	TRBV30	few	NA	TGTGCCTGGAGTAGGGGACTGATAAACACTGAAGCTTTCTTT	CAWSRGLINTEAFF
TRBJ2-1	TRBV3-1/TRBV3-2	NA	TRBD1	TGTGCCAGCAGCCAGGAAGGCATCGGGACAGCCTACAATGAGCAGTTCTTC	CASSQEGIGTAYNEQFF
TRBJ1-4	TRBV19	NA	TRBD1	TGTGCCAGTAGTGTCCGGGACAGGGGACCTGAAAAACTGTTTTTT	CASSVRDRGPEKLFF
TRBJ2-3	TRBV28	NA	TRBD2	TGTGCCAGCAGTTTTAGGACTAGCGGGAGGTTGACAGATACGCAGTATTTT	CASSFRTSGRLTDTQYF
TRBJ2-2	TRBV6-4	NA	NA	TGTGCCAGCAGCCCGGGACATAACACCGGGGAGCTGTTTTTT	CASSPGHNTGELFF
TRBJ1-2	TRBV7-2	NA	TRBD1	TGTGCCAGCAGCTCCAACAGGGGTGGTGGCTACACCTTC	CASSSNRGGGYTF
TRBJ1-1	TRBV5-6	NA	NA	TGTGCCAGCAGCTCGGCGGGGCGGAACACTGAAGCTTTCTTT	CASSSAGRNTEAFF
TRBJ1-1	TRBV14	once	NA	TGTGCCAGCAGCCGGACGCTAGTGAACACTGAAGCTTTCTTT	CASSRTLVNTEAFF
TRBJ1-1	TRBV10-3	NA	TRBD1	TGTGCCATCAGTCCGACAGGGGGAGTGACTGAAGCTTTCTTT	CAISPTGGVTEAFF
TRBJ1-1	TRBV28	NA	TRBD1	TGTGCCAGCAGTTTATTGGGTAGGAGGGGGCGCGGCGGGAACACTGAAGCTTTCTTT	CASSLLGRRGRGGNTEAFF
TRBJ2-7	TRBV5-1	NA	TRBD2	TGCGCCAGCAGCTTTAGCGGGAGGCCGTCCTACGAGCAGTACTTC	CASSFSGRPSYEQYF
TRBJ1-3	TRBV5-4	NA	NA	TGTGCCAGCAGCTTGGATTTAGGGCATGGAAACACCATATATTTT	CASSLDLGHGNTIYF
TRBJ2-1	TRBV5-1	NA	TRBD2	TGCGCCAGCAGCTCATCACCTGGACTAGCGGGAGTACTTGAGCAGTTCTTC	CASSSSPGLAGVLEQFF
TRBJ2-7	TRBV9	NA	NA	TGTGCCAGCAGCGTAGTCCCGGACTCCCTTTTGGACGAGCAGTACTTC	CASSVVPDSLLDEQYF
TRBJ2-1	TRBV3-1/TRBV3-2	NA	TRBD1	TGTGCCAGCAGCCGAGACAGGGGAGGAAATGAGCAGTTCTTC	CASSRDRGGNEQFF
TRBJ1-1	TRBV24-1	NA	NA	TGTGCCACCAGTGGCCCCCTAGGGCGCGGGAACACTGAAGCTTTCTTT	CATSGPLGRGNTEAFF
TRBJ2-5	TRBV11-2	once	TRBD2	TGTGCCAGCAGCTTTATAGCGGGAGAGACCCAGTACTTC	CASSFIAGETQYF
TRBJ1-6	TRBV2	NA	TRBD1	TGTGCCAGCTACCGGGACAGATATTCACCCCTCCACTTT	CASYRDRYSPLHF
TRBJ1-6	TRBV20-1	NA	NA	TGCAGTGCTAGTTTCAGGGACTCACCCCTCCACTTT	CSASFRDSPLHF
TRBJ2-5	TRBV30	NA	NA	TGTGCCTGTTCACACCGACTAGGGAAAGAGACCCAGTACTTC	CACSHRLGKETQYF
TRBJ1-5	TRBV19	NA	NA	TGTGCCAGTAGTAGGGGCGGCAATCAGCCCCAGCATTTT	CASSRGGNQPQHF
TRBJ2-6	TRBV23-1	NA	NA	TGCGCCAGCAGTCAGAATTACAAGGACGGTGGAGATGGGGCCAACGTCCTGACTTTC	CASSQNYKDGGDGANVLTF
TRBJ1-5	TRBV19	NA	NA	TGTGCCAGTAGTATAGTCGGGCAGATAGTTAATCAGCCCCAGCATTTT	CASSIVGQIVNQPQHF
TRBJ1-5	TRBV4-1	NA	TRBD1	TGCGCCAGCAGCCAGTCCGGGACAGGGATCAATCAGCCCCAGCATTTT	CASSQSGTGINQPQHF
TRBJ1-2	TRBV9	once	TRBD1	TGTGCCAGCAGCGGTGGGACAGGGGGCGGCGGGTATCCTAACTATGGCTACACCTTC	CASSGGTGGGGYPNYGYTF
TRBJ2-3	TRBV28	NA	TRBD2	TGTGCCAGCAGTTCCATAGCGGGGGACCCTTCAGATACGCAGTATTTT	CASSSIAGDPSDTQYF
TRBJ2-5	TRBV7-7	NA	NA	TGTGCTAGCAGCTTAGTAGTGGGGGAGACCCAGTACTTC	CASSLVVGETQYF
TRBJ1-2	TRBV6-6	NA	NA	TGTGCCAGCAGTTACTCGTCCACAAGTTCAATCGGCTACACCTTC	CASSYSSTSSIGYTF
TRBJ2-4	TRBV4-2	NA	NA	TGTGCCAGCAGCCAAGATGCGTTCCTCTCGTTGTACGGAAACATTCAGTACTTC	CASSQDAFLSLYGNIQYF
TRBJ2-3	TRBV9	NA	NA	TGTGCCAGCAGCGTAGTGGGGGGTACGACAGATACGCAGTATTTT	CASSVVGGTTDTQYF
TRBJ1-3	TRBV28	NA	NA	TGTGCCAGCAGTTTAGGGACGAGGGCTGGAAACACCATATATTTT	CASSLGTRAGNTIYF
TRBJ2-4	TRBV18	once	TRBD1	TGTGCCAGCTCACAACAACAGGGGGCGACGGCCAAAAACATTCAGTACTTC	CASSQQQGATAKNIQYF
TRBJ1-1	TRBV7-8	NA	TRBD1	TGTGCCAGCAGCTTAGTCGCTGACAGGGGTACCACTGAAGCTTTCTTT	CASSLVADRGTTEAFF
TRBJ2-1	TRBV23-1	NA	TRBD1	TGCGCCAGCAATCGACCGGGACAGGGGGGAAATGAGCAGTTCTTC	CASNRPGQGGNEQFF
TRBJ2-1	TRBV20-1	NA	NA	TGCAGTGCTAGTCGGCAGGGTGCCCCCTCGGGCGATGAGCAGTTCTTC	CSASRQGAPSGDEQFF
TRBJ2-1	TRBV11-2	NA	TRBD2	TGTGCCAGCACCTCTGCGGGGGGCTTTTACAATGAGCAGTTCTTC	CASTSAGGFYNEQFF
TRBJ2-3	TRBV10-1	once	NA	TGCGCCAGCAGTTCCGGGACGACTAGCACAGATACGCAGTATTTT	CASSSGTTSTDTQYF
TRBJ1-1	TRBV6-2/TRBV6-3	NA	TRBD1	TGTGCCAGCAGTTTCCTCAGGGGGGCCGAGGGGAACACTGAAGCTTTCTTT	CASSFLRGAEGNTEAFF
TRBJ1-3	TRBV7-9	NA	NA	TGTGCCAGCAGCGCCCTGTCGCGAAACACCATATATTTT	CASSALSRNTIYF
TRBJ1-2	TRBV2	few	NA	TGTGCCAGCAGTGACGAGACAGAGATGAACTATGGCTACACCTTC	CASSDETEMNYGYTF
TRBJ1-5	TRBV19	NA	NA	TGTGCCAGTAGTATAGGCGGAGCTAGGCCCCAGCATTTT	CASSIGGARPQHF
TRBJ1-2	TRBV18	NA	TRBD1	TGTGCCAGCTCTGGACAGGGCAGCCACTATGGCTACACCTTC	CASSGQGSHYGYTF
TRBJ2-2	TRBV7-3	NA	NA	TGTGCCAGCAGCTTATTACGAGGAATGAACACCGGGGAGCTGTTTTTT	CASSLLRGMNTGELFF
TRBJ2-6	TRBV4-2	NA	TRBD2	TGTGCCAGCAGCCCGGGGGGAAGCTCTGGGGCCAACGTCCTGACTTTC	CASSPGGSSGANVLTF
TRBJ1-4	TRBV6-5	NA	TRBD1	TGTGCCAGCAGTTACCGACAGGGGATTTATGAAAAACTGTTTTTT	CASSYRQGIYEKLFF
TRBJ1-6	TRBV4-2	NA	NA	TGTGCCAGCAGCCAATCTAGCATTAATTCACCCCTCCACTTT	CASSQSSINSPLHF
TRBJ1-2	TRBV11-1	NA	NA	TGTGCCAGCAGCTTAACCCGAGCGGGAGGCTACACCTTC	CASSLTRAGGYTF
TRBJ2-7	TRBV7-3	NA	NA	TGTGCCAGCAGCAAGGGGAGAGGCGAGCAGTACTTC	CASSKGRGEQYF
TRBJ2-3	TRBV5-4	NA	NA	TGTGCCAGCAGCTCGACCATACTAGATACGCAGTATTTT	CASSSTILDTQYF
TRBJ1-1	TRBV5-1	once	NA	TGCGCCAGCAGCTGGGGGGGTATGAACACTGAAGCTTTCTTT	CASSWGGMNTEAFF
TRBJ1-1	TRBV7-2	NA	NA	TGTGCCAGCAACGTAGCCGGGGGACGGAAGAACACTGAAGCTTTCTTT	CASNVAGGRKNTEAFF
TRBJ1-4	TRBV1	NA	NA	TGCACCAGCAGCCACAACGACAGGGCTGGGGAAAAACTGTTTTTT	CTSSHNDRAGEKLFF
TRBJ1-1	TRBV19	NA	NA	TGTGCCAGTAGTATTCCCCTGGGCCGTGAAGCTTTCTTT	CASSIPLGREAFF
TRBJ1-1	TRBV7-9	NA	TRBD1	TGTGCCAGCAGCGCCACAGGGGCCTCTGAAGCTTTCTTT	CASSATGASEAFF
TRBJ1-5	TRBV27	NA	NA	TGTGCCAGCAGTTCACCAAATCAGCCCCAGCATTTT	CASSSPNQPQHF
TRBJ1-1	TRBV6-5	NA	NA	TGTGCCAGCACGGACCTGCGGAGGGGTGGTGAAGCTTTCTTT	CASTDLRRGGEAFF
TRBJ2-1	TRBV11-1	NA	TRBD1	TGTGCCAGCAGCTCCCGGACAGGTCAACGGCATGAGCAGTTCTTC	CASSSRTGQRHEQFF
TRBJ1-3	TRBV11-2	NA	NA	TGTGCCAGCACCCCGGTAAGGGGAAACACCATATATTTT	CASTPVRGNTIYF
TRBJ1-4	TRBV30	NA	TRBD1	TGTGCCTGGAGTAAGGGGACAGCCCTTTTTTTT	CAWSKGTALFF